Presented here are 8 T cell receptor beta chains from one specimen sequenced in a study of early T cells in non-severe SARS-CoV-2 infection. TCRdb ran MiXCR on the 5' RACE reads and lists one entry per CDR3 protein. The data contain 45,000 to 65,000 distinct CDR3 sequences, approximately 10% of them seen just once; the ten biggest clones take up roughly 13%. The sequencing input was whole blood. All receptors come from an adult who was a healthcare worker with PCR-confirmed SARS-CoV-2 infection or an uninfected control (not recorded which).

Only a few counts were recorded for this clonotype. The rearrangement joins TRBV7-9 to TRBJ2-7, with 11 bases identical to TRBD2. The germline V gene has CDR1 SEHNR and CDR2 FQNEAQ (reference sequence). V lost 5 bases and J lost 2; bases outside the gene matches: 8. The CDR3 runs 16 residues. The DNA for the CDR3 is TGTGCCAGCAGCCCATATAGCGGGAGGGCCCCCTACGAGCAGTACTTC. Encoded protein: CASSPYSGRAPYEQYF. The complete variable domain, with remaining parts taken from reference TRBV7-9 and TRBJ2-7, reads DTGVSQNPRHKITKRGQNVTFRCDPISEHNRLYWYRQTLGQGPEFLTYFQNEAQLEKSRLLSDRFSAERPKGSFSTLEIQRTEQGDSAMYLCASSPYSGRAPYEQYFGPGTRLTVT.

In this sample, this clonotype turned up many times. This CDR3 is CASRRDRGKSEQFF. Here the CDR3 DNA reads TGTGCCAGCCGCCGGGACAGGGGAAAGAGTGAGCAGTTCTTC. The J gene is TRBJ2-1, the V gene TRBV5-4; TRBD1 matches at 10 bases. V was pared by 7 bases and J by 9 bases, with 10 bases of the junction left unmatched. Germline CDR1 SGHNT, CDR2 YYREEE (reference sequence). CDR3 length: 14 residues.

This clonotype came up many times. The CDR3 DNA is TGTGCCAGCAGTTACGTGCCAGATACGCAGTATTTT. It codes for CASSYVPDTQYF. The chain links TRBV6-6 to TRBJ2-3; no clear D gene. CDR1 and CDR2 from the germline V gene are MNHNY and SVGAGI (reference sequence). V gave up 2 bases and J gave up 4 bases, with 4 bases separating them. CDR3 length equals 12 residues.

This clonotype has only a few counts. J is TRBJ1-6 and V is TRBV12-3 or TRBV12-4, with a tentative D call TRBD1 (6 bases). This CDR3 region has 14 residues. V shed 3 bases and J shed 7 bases, with 10 bases lying between them. This chain's CDR3 is CASSFTGRNSPLHF. CDR3 coding DNA: TGTGCCAGCAGTTTTACAGGGAGAAATTCACCCCTCCACTTT.

This clonotype was recorded only once. The chain joins TRBV19 to TRBJ2-2; perhaps TRBD1 as D (5 bases). Germline assignment: CDR1 LNHDA and CDR2 SQIVND (reference sequence). V was shortened by 3 bases and J by 3 bases, with 14 bases between the two germline ends. The CDR3 has 16 residues. This CDR3 reads CASSMQGSGDTGELFF. DNA of the CDR3: TGTGCCAGTAGTATGCAGGGATCAGGAGACACCGGGGAGCTGTTTTTT.

This chain links TRBV7-2 with TRBJ1-6; D ambiguous. Between the trimmed V and J ends, which lost 1 base and 6 bases, there was a span of 4 bases. Germline CDR1 SGHTA, CDR2 FQGNSA. This CDR3 is 13 amino acids long. CDR3 bases: TGTGCCAGCAGCTTAGATGCTAATTCACCCCTCCACTTT. Residues: CASSLDANSPLHF.

The chain is built from TRBV11-2 and TRBJ2-1; D might be TRBD1 (6 bases). Germline V gene data show CDR1 as SGHAT and CDR2 as FQNNGV. The V end was cut by 1 base, the J end by 6 bases, with 7 bases between. This CDR3 contains 13 residues. The CDR3 bases are TGTGCCAGCAGCTTAGGACAGGCCAATGAGCAGTTCTTC. Residues: CASSLGQANEQFF.

This clonotype was seen more than once but under ten times. V and J are TRBV7-9 and TRBJ1-1; D ambiguous. Germline V gene data show CDR1 as SEHNR and CDR2 as FQNEAQ (reference sequence). With 1 base removed from V and 3 bases from J, the gap between germline ends came to 6 bases. The CDR3 sequence is 13 residues long. CDR3 amino acids: CASSLEMDTEAFF. The CDR3 bases are TGTGCCAGCAGCTTAGAGATGGACACTGAAGCTTTCTTT.